Listed below are T cell receptor beta chains from one sample, sequenced in a study of blood T cell repertoires in COVID-19. Assay: immunoSEQ multiplex PCR; the TCRdb copy retains only in-frame clones and omits some. The data hold about 270,000 clones, with roughly 90% observed a single time. The sample taken for sequencing was PBMCs or T cells enriched from blood (not recorded which). The receptors derive from a man aged 40-50 years who had been exposed to COVID-19. The CDR3 runs from the conserved cysteine through the conserved F or W. The D gene is left open where the match is weak. Clone size, where shown, is once, few, many, or a class for clones that have expanded.

abundance: -
d_gene: -
j_gene: TRBJ1-5
v_gene: TRBV15
CDR3nt: TGTGCCACCAGCAGAGATCGCGGGGACCAGCCCCAGCATTTT
CDR3aa: CATSRDRGDQPQHF

abundance: -
d_gene: -
j_gene: TRBJ2-5
v_gene: TRBV28
CDR3nt: TGTGCCAGCAGAGAGGGGGGAGGGGAGACCCAGTACTTC
CDR3aa: CASREGGGETQYF

abundance: few
d_gene: TRBD2
j_gene: TRBJ2-7
v_gene: TRBV9
CDR3nt: TGTGCCAGCAGCGTAGGCGGGAGCCCCTACGAGCAGTACTTC
CDR3aa: CASSVGGSPYEQYF

abundance: -
d_gene: TRBD2
j_gene: TRBJ2-3
v_gene: TRBV28
CDR3nt: TGTGCCAGCAGCCTCGGCGGGAGAAACACAGATACGCAGTATTTT
CDR3aa: CASSLGGRNTDTQYF

abundance: -
d_gene: TRBD2
j_gene: TRBJ2-1
v_gene: TRBV9
CDR3nt: TGTGCCAGCAGCGTCCTCGGGGGGGTATACAATGAGCAGTTCTTC
CDR3aa: CASSVLGGVYNEQFF

abundance: -
d_gene: TRBD1
j_gene: TRBJ2-5
v_gene: TRBV5-4
CDR3nt: TGTGCCAGCAGCATCCCCGGGACAGGGGGCGCGAGGGGACAAGAGACCCAGTACTTC
CDR3aa: CASSIPGTGGARGQETQYF

abundance: -
d_gene: -
j_gene: TRBJ1-6
v_gene: TRBV24-1
CDR3nt: TGTGCCACCAGTGATTTGCAGGGGCCCCTCCACTTT
CDR3aa: CATSDLQGPLHF

abundance: once
d_gene: TRBD1
j_gene: TRBJ2-1
v_gene: TRBV7-4
CDR3nt: TGTGCCAGCAGCCGCGGAAAGGGGTCAGGGGGCGCCCCCAATGAGCAGTTCTTC
CDR3aa: CASSRGKGSGGAPNEQFF

abundance: -
d_gene: -
j_gene: TRBJ2-7
v_gene: TRBV7-2
CDR3nt: TGTGCCAGCAGCTCGGATACAGAAGGTTCCTCCTACGAGCAGTACTTC
CDR3aa: CASSSDTEGSSYEQYF

abundance: -
d_gene: -
j_gene: TRBJ1-1
v_gene: TRBV4-2
CDR3nt: TGTGCCAGCAGCCAAGTGAGCATGAGCGGGGCGGGCACTGAAGCTTTCTTT
CDR3aa: CASSQVSMSGAGTEAFF

abundance: -
d_gene: -
j_gene: TRBJ2-7
v_gene: TRBV11-2
CDR3nt: TGTGCCAGCAGCCCGATCAACAGGTATTCCGAGCAGTACTTC
CDR3aa: CASSPINRYSEQYF

abundance: -
d_gene: -
j_gene: TRBJ2-3
v_gene: TRBV6-1
CDR3nt: TGTGCCAGCAGTGTTAGCCGGGATCTTAGCACAGATACGCAGTATTTT
CDR3aa: CASSVSRDLSTDTQYF

abundance: -
d_gene: -
j_gene: TRBJ1-2
v_gene: TRBV27
CDR3nt: TGTGCCAGCCGCGGGCTGGGGAACTATGGCTACACCTTC
CDR3aa: CASRGLGNYGYTF

abundance: once
d_gene: TRBD1
j_gene: TRBJ1-3
v_gene: TRBV2
CDR3nt: TGTGCCAGCAGTCCACGGACAGGGTCTGGAAACACCATATATTTT
CDR3aa: CASSPRTGSGNTIYF

abundance: -
d_gene: -
j_gene: TRBJ1-1
v_gene: TRBV27
CDR3nt: TGTGCCACCCAAGGGGGAGGGGTGAACACTGAAGCTTTCTTT
CDR3aa: CATQGGGVNTEAFF

abundance: -
d_gene: TRBD1
j_gene: TRBJ2-7
v_gene: TRBV4-2
CDR3nt: TGTGCCAGCAGCCAAGAGAGGTCGGGACAGGGCGCCTACGAGCAGTACTTC
CDR3aa: CASSQERSGQGAYEQYF

abundance: -
d_gene: TRBD1
j_gene: TRBJ1-3
v_gene: TRBV5-4
CDR3nt: TGTGCCAGCAGCTCGACAGGGGGCTATGGAAACACCATATATTTT
CDR3aa: CASSSTGGYGNTIYF

abundance: -
d_gene: TRBD2
j_gene: TRBJ2-7
v_gene: TRBV5-1
CDR3nt: TGCGCCAGCAGCACGAGTAGCGGGAGGGCCGAGCAGTACTTC
CDR3aa: CASSTSSGRAEQYF

abundance: -
d_gene: -
j_gene: TRBJ2-3
v_gene: TRBV28
CDR3nt: TGTGCCAGCAGTTTTTCCAGGGGACTATCAAATACGCAGTATTTT
CDR3aa: CASSFSRGLSNTQYF

abundance: -
d_gene: TRBD1
j_gene: TRBJ1-3
v_gene: TRBV19
CDR3nt: TGTGCCAGTAGCCTGGGACAGGGGAGCTCTGGAAACACCATATATTTT
CDR3aa: CASSLGQGSSGNTIYF

abundance: -
d_gene: -
j_gene: TRBJ2-2
v_gene: TRBV7-2
CDR3nt: TGTGCCAGCAGCTTACACAGCCCAAACACCGGGGAGCTGTTTTTT
CDR3aa: CASSLHSPNTGELFF

abundance: -
d_gene: -
j_gene: TRBJ1-1
v_gene: TRBV27
CDR3nt: TGTGCCAGCAGTTTATTGCCCGGTGCGTTTGAAGCTTTCTTT
CDR3aa: CASSLLPGAFEAFF

abundance: -
d_gene: TRBD2
j_gene: TRBJ2-1
v_gene: TRBV18
CDR3nt: TGTGCCAGCTCCCCTGGACTAGCGGGAGGGGTGGCCTACAATGAGCAGTTCTTC
CDR3aa: CASSPGLAGGVAYNEQFF

abundance: once
d_gene: TRBD1
j_gene: TRBJ1-4
v_gene: TRBV6-4
CDR3nt: TGTGCCAGCACCCGACGGGGACAGGGGATCCATCGTGGGGAAAAACTGTTTTTT
CDR3aa: CASTRRGQGIHRGEKLFF

abundance: -
d_gene: TRBD2
j_gene: TRBJ2-5
v_gene: TRBV14
CDR3nt: TGTGCCAGCAGCCAAGAATGGAGAGCGGGAGGGGGGGAGACCCAGTACTTC
CDR3aa: CASSQEWRAGGGETQYF

abundance: -
d_gene: TRBD2
j_gene: TRBJ2-1
v_gene: TRBV11-2
CDR3nt: TGTGCCAGCAGCTTAGTAGCGGGAGGGGACAATGAGCAGTTCTTC
CDR3aa: CASSLVAGGDNEQFF

abundance: -
d_gene: -
j_gene: TRBJ1-2
v_gene: TRBV2
CDR3nt: TGTGCCAACCCGGGACTTAACTATGGCTACACCTTC
CDR3aa: CANPGLNYGYTF

abundance: -
d_gene: -
j_gene: TRBJ1-3
v_gene: TRBV7-3
CDR3nt: TGTGCCAGCAGCCCCTCTGGGGGCTTTGGAAACACCATATATTTT
CDR3aa: CASSPSGGFGNTIYF

abundance: -
d_gene: -
j_gene: TRBJ1-2
v_gene: TRBV25-1
CDR3nt: TGTGCCAGCAGTGAATCGGAAGGAGCTAACTATGGCTACACCTTC
CDR3aa: CASSESEGANYGYTF

abundance: -
d_gene: -
j_gene: TRBJ2-2
v_gene: TRBV5-1
CDR3nt: TGCGCCAGCAGCTTGGTTAGCGCGAACACCGGGGAGCTGTTTTTT
CDR3aa: CASSLVSANTGELFF

abundance: once
d_gene: -
j_gene: TRBJ2-7
v_gene: TRBV19
CDR3nt: TGTGCCAGTAGTAGACAGCATAACTCCTACGAGCAGTACTTC
CDR3aa: CASSRQHNSYEQYF

abundance: -
d_gene: TRBD1
j_gene: TRBJ1-2
v_gene: TRBV18
CDR3nt: TGTGCCAGCTCACTGGAACAGGGGGCTTACTATGGCTACACCTTC
CDR3aa: CASSLEQGAYYGYTF

abundance: -
d_gene: -
j_gene: TRBJ2-2
v_gene: TRBV18
CDR3nt: TGTGCCAGCTCACCGACAGCGAACACCGGGGAGCTGTTTTTT
CDR3aa: CASSPTANTGELFF

abundance: -
d_gene: -
j_gene: TRBJ2-1
v_gene: TRBV9
CDR3nt: TGTGCCAGCAGCCCCCCCACTTATGAGCAGTTCTTC
CDR3aa: CASSPPTYEQFF

abundance: -
d_gene: TRBD1
j_gene: TRBJ2-2
v_gene: TRBV30
CDR3nt: TGTGCCTGGAGTGGGTTCGGGGACAGGGTAAACACCGGGGAGCTGTTTTTT
CDR3aa: CAWSGFGDRVNTGELFF

abundance: -
d_gene: -
j_gene: TRBJ1-2
v_gene: TRBV4-1
CDR3nt: TGCGCCAGCAGCCAAGATCCCGGAGACCTCTATGGCTACACCTTC
CDR3aa: CASSQDPGDLYGYTF

abundance: -
d_gene: -
j_gene: TRBJ2-7
v_gene: TRBV2
CDR3nt: TGTGCCAGCAGTGTCAGGGGCAGGGGCGAGCAGTACTTC
CDR3aa: CASSVRGRGEQYF

abundance: -
d_gene: TRBD1
j_gene: TRBJ1-3
v_gene: TRBV6-1
CDR3nt: TGTGCCAGCAGTGAACTCGTCGCACAGGGGGCCTCTCGAAACACCATATATTTT
CDR3aa: CASSELVAQGASRNTIYF